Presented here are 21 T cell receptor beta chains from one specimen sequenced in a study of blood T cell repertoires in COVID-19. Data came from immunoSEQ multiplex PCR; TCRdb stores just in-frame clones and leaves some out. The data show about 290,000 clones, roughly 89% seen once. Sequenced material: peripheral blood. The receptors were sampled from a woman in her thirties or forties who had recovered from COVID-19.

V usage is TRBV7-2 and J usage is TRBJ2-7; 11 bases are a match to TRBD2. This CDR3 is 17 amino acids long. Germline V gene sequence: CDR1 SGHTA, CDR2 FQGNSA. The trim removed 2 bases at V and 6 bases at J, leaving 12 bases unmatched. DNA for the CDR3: TGTGCCAGCAGCTTACCAATACTAGCGGGAGTAGGGACCGAGCAGTACTTC. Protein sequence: CASSLPILAGVGTEQYF.

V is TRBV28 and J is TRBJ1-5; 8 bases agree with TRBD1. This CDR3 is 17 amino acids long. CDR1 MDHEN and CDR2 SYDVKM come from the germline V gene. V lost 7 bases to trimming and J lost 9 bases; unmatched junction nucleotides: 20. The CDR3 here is CASTPKYRTGKVWPQHF. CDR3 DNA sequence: TGTGCCAGCACCCCAAAGTACCGGACAGGGAAGGTGTGGCCCCAGCATTTT.

CDR3 amino acids: CAISEEDRGGTNEQYF. CDR3 bases: TGTGCCATCAGTGAGGAGGACAGGGGCGGAACGAACGAGCAGTACTTC. V is TRBV10-3 and J is TRBJ2-7; 9 bases are a match to TRBD1. The ends lost 2 bases at V and 5 bases at J; junction bases unmatched: 10. The CDR3 length is 16 residues. Germline V gene data show CDR1 as ENHRY and CDR2 as SYGVKD.

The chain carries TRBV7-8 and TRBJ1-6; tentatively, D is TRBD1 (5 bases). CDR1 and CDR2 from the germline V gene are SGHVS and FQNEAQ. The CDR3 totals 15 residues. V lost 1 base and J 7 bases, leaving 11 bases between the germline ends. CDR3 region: CASSLEQAQNSPLHF. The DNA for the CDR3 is TGTGCCAGCAGCTTAGAACAGGCACAGAATTCACCCCTCCACTTT.

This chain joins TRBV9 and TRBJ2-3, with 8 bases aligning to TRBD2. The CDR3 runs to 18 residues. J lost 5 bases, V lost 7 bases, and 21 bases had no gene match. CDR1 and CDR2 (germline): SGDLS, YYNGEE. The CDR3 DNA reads TGTGCCAGCGCCAGAGGGCGGGAGGTCTTCATTCGCAGAGATACGCAGTATTTT. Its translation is CASARGREVFIRRDTQYF.

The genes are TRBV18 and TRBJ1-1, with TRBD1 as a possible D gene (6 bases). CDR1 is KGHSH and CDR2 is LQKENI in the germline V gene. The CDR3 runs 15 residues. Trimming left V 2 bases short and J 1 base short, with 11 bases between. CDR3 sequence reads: CASSPGDIKNTEAFF. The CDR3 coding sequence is TGTGCCAGCTCACCAGGGGACATTAAGAACACTGAAGCTTTCTTT.

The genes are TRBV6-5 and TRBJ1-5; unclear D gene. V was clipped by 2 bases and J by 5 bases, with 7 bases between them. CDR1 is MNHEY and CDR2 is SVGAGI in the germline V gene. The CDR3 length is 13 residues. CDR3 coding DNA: TGTGCCAGCAGTTACGTGAGCGATCAGCCCCAGCATTTT. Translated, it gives CASSYVSDQPQHF.

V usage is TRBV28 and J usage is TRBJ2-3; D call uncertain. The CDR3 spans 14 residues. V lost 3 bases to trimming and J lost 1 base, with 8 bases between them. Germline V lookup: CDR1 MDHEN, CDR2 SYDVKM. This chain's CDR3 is CASSFRSGTDTQYF. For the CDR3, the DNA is TGTGCCAGCAGTTTCCGAAGCGGCACAGATACGCAGTATTTT.

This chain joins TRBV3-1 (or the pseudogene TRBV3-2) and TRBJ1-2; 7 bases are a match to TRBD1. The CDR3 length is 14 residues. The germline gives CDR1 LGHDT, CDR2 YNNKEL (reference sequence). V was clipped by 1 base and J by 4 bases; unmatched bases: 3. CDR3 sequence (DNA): TGTGCCAGCAGCCAAGGGGACAGATTCTATGGCTACACCTTC. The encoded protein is CASSQGDRFYGYTF.

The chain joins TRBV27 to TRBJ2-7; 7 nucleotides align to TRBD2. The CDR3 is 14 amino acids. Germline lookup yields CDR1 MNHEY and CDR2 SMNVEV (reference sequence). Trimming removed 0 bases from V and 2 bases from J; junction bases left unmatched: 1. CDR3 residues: CASSLSGLTYEQYF. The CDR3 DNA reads TGTGCCAGCAGTTTATCGGGACTAACCTACGAGCAGTACTTC.

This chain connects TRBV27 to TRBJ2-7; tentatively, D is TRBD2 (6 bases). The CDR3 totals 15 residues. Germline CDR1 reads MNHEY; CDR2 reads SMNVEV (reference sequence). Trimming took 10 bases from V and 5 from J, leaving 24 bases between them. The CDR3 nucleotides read TGTGCCACCGCCTGGGGGGTCGGGCCGTCCGACGAGCAGTACTTC. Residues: CATAWGVGPSDEQYF.

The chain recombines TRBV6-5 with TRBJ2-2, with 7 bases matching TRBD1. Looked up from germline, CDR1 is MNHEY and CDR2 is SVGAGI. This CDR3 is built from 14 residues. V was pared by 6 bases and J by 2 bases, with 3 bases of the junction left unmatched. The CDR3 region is CASRDRLNTGELFF. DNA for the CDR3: TGTGCCAGCAGGGACAGGCTAAACACCGGGGAGCTGTTTTTT.

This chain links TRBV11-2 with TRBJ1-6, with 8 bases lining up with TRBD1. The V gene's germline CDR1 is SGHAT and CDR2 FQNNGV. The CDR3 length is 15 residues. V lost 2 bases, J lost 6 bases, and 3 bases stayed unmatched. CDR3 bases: TGTGCCAGCAGCTTATCAGGACAGGGTAATTCACCCCTCCACTTT. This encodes CASSLSGQGNSPLHF.

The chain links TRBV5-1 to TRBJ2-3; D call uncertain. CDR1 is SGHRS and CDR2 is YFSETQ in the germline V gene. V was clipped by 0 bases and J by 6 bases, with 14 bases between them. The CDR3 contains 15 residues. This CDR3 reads CASSLGSTELDTQYF. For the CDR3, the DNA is TGCGCCAGCAGCTTGGGGTCAACTGAGTTGGATACGCAGTATTTT.

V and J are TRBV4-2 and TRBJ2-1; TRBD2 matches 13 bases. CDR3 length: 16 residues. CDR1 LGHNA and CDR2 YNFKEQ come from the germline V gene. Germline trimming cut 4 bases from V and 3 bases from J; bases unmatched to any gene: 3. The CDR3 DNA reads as TGTGCCAGCAGCCCCGGACTAGCGGGAGTCTACAATGAGCAGTTCTTC. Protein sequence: CASSPGLAGVYNEQFF.

CDR3 nucleotides: TGCAGCGTTGCCGCCGAGACAGGGCCTGCAGATACGCAGTATTTT. This encodes CSVAAETGPADTQYF. The rearrangement uses TRBV29-1 and TRBJ2-3; 7 bases match TRBD1. The V segment lost 4 bases and the J segment 4 bases; nucleotides outside the gene matches: 11. CDR3 size: 15 residues. Per the germline V gene, CDR1 is SQVTM and CDR2 is ANQGSEA.

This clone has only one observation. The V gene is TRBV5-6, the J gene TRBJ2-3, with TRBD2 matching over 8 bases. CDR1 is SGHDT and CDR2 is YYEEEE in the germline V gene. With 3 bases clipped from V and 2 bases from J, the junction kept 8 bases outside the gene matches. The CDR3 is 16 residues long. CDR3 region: CASSSRLALITDTQYF. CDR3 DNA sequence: TGTGCCAGCAGCTCCAGACTAGCGCTTATCACAGATACGCAGTATTTT.

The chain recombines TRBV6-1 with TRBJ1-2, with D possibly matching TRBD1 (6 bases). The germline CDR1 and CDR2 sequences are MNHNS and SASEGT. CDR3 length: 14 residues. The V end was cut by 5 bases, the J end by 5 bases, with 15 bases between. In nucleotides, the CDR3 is TGTGCCAGCAGTTCCCAGGGGACCCCTTATGGCTACACCTTC. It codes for CASSSQGTPYGYTF.

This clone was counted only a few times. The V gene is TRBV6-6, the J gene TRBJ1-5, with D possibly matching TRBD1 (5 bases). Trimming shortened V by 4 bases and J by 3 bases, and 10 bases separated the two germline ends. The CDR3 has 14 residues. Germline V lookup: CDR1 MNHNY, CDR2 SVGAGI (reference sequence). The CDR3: CASSSQEFNQPQHF. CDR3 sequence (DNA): TGTGCCAGCAGTTCACAGGAATTCAATCAGCCCCAGCATTTT.

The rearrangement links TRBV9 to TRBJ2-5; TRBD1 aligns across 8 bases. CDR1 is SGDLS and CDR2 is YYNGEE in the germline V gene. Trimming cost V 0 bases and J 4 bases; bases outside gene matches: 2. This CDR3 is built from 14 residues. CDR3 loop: CASSVGQGRETQYF. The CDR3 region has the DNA TGTGCCAGCAGCGTAGGACAGGGGAGAGAGACCCAGTACTTC.

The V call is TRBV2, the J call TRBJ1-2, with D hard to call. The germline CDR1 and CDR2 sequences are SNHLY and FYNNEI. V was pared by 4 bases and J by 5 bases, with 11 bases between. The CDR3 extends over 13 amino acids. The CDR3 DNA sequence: TGTGCCAGCAGTGGTGGAGAGCTTTATGGCTACACCTTC. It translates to CASSGGELYGYTF.